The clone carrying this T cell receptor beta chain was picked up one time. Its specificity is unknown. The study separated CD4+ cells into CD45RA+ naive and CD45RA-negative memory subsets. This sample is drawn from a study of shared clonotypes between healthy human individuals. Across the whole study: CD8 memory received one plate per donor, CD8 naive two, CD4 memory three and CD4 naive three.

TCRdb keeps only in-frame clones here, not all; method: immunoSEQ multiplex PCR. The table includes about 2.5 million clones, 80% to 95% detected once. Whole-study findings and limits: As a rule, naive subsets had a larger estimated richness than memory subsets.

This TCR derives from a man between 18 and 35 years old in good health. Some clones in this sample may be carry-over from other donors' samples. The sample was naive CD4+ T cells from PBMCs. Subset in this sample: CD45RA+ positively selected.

CDR3 nucleotide sequence: TGCAGCGTTGTCGGCTACAGGGGATCGGACATTCAGTACTTC. Translating it yields CSVVGYRGSDIQYF. The rearrangement links TRBV29-1 to TRBJ2-4; TRBD1 matches at 7 bases. From germline, CDR1 is SQVTM and CDR2 ANQGSEA. The CDR3 runs 14 residues. The V gene end was trimmed by 4 bases and the J gene end by 8 bases; junction bases not matched to a gene: 11.